Presented here are 10 T cell receptor beta chains from one specimen sequenced in a study of ipilimumab plus nivolumab after autologous stem cell transplantation. The method was immunoSEQ multiplex PCR; TCRdb's version includes in-frame clones alone and lacks a portion of them. This sample has over 80,000 clones, with around 80% found just once. Sequencing used PBMCs, obtained in a trial of ipilimumab plus nivolumab as post-transplant consolidation. These receptors all come from a male donor with diffuse large B-cell lymphoma.

This clone was seen once. The chain uses TRBV27 and TRBJ2-3; D is undetermined. From germline, CDR1 is MNHEY and CDR2 SMNVEV (reference sequence). V gave up 8 bases and J gave up 4 bases, with 13 bases separating them. The CDR3 has 13 amino acids. CDR3 loop: CASLGLASDTQYF. The DNA of the CDR3 is TGTGCCAGCCTGGGATTGGCGTCAGATACGCAGTATTTT.

This clone was picked up one time. This rearrangement joins TRBV5-6 to TRBJ1-5, with TRBD1 as a possible D gene (5 bases). CDR1 SGHDT and CDR2 YYEEEE come from the germline V gene. The CDR3 has 15 residues. Trimming removed 0 bases from V and 2 bases from J, with 9 bases in between. The CDR3 here is CASSLAGEGNQPQHF. CDR3 sequence (DNA): TGTGCCAGCAGCTTGGCGGGGGAAGGCAATCAGCCCCAGCATTTT.

This clone was seen more than once but under ten times. The chain combines TRBV6-6 with TRBJ2-2, with 7 bases matching TRBD1. Looked up from germline, CDR1 is MNHNY and CDR2 is SVGAGI (reference sequence). The V gene end was trimmed by 0 bases and the J gene end by 3 bases; junction bases not matched to a gene: 1. The CDR3 has 15 amino acids. CDR3 amino acids: CASSYSGQDTGELFF. The DNA for the CDR3 is TGTGCCAGCAGTTACTCAGGACAGGACACCGGGGAGCTGTTTTTT.

V is TRBV6-1 and J is TRBJ1-1; D unresolved. CDR3 length: 13 amino acids. Germline V gives CDR1 MNHNS, CDR2 SASEGT. Deletions cut 7 bases from V and 9 bases from J, with 18 bases between. In nucleotides, the CDR3 is TGTGCCAGCACAAGAAAGACAAACATAAAAGCTTTCTTT. This gives the protein CASTRKTNIKAFF.

This clone was counted only a few times. The chain recombines TRBV7-9 with TRBJ2-2; a weak D match, TRBD1 (6 bases). V was trimmed by 5 bases and J by 6 bases, leaving 7 bases between them. Germline assignment: CDR1 SEHNR and CDR2 FQNEAQ (reference sequence). This CDR3 has 12 residues. This CDR3 is CASSGQPGELFF. Written as DNA, the CDR3 is TGTGCCAGCAGCGGACAGCCCGGGGAGCTGTTTTTT.

This chain links TRBV5-6 with TRBJ1-1; a weak D match, TRBD1 (5 bases). The V end was cut by 0 bases, the J end by 3 bases, with 9 bases between. The V gene's germline CDR1 is SGHDT and CDR2 YYEEEE. The CDR3 contains 14 residues. CDR3 nucleotide sequence: TGTGCCAGCAGCTTGGGATGGGGGTACACTGAAGCTTTCTTT. Residues: CASSLGWGYTEAFF.

This clone was seen only a few times. This chain joins TRBV19 and TRBJ2-2; tentative D call: TRBD1 (6 bases). The CDR3 covers 15 residues. V was cut by 1 base and J by 0 bases, with 6 bases left in between. Germline CDR1 LNHDA, CDR2 SQIVND (reference sequence). Here the CDR3 reads CASSIAGANTGELFF. The CDR3 nucleotides read TGTGCCAGTAGTATAGCAGGGGCGAACACCGGGGAGCTGTTTTTT.

The sample holds a few counts of this clone. This chain connects TRBV29-1 to TRBJ1-1, with no clear D. Trimming took 4 bases from V and 6 from J, leaving 9 bases between them. The CDR3 has 11 amino acids. CDR1 and CDR2 from the germline V gene are SQVTM and ANQGSEA. This chain's CDR3 is CSVGITAEAFF. CDR3 in DNA: TGCAGCGTTGGAATAACGGCTGAAGCTTTCTTT.

This chain links TRBV5-6 with TRBJ1-3; no clear D gene. The CDR3 is 16 residues long. CDR1 is SGHDT and CDR2 is YYEEEE in the germline V gene. V lost 0 bases, J lost 0 bases, and 10 bases lay in between. The CDR3 sequence: CASSLERHLSGNTIYF. CDR3 DNA: TGTGCCAGCAGCTTGGAGAGACACCTCTCTGGAAACACCATATATTTT.

In nucleotides, the CDR3 is TGTGCCACCAGCACAAATGGACAGGGGGCATCAGCGGGGGGCGGCACAGATACGCAGTATTTT. Its translation is CATSTNGQGASAGGGTDTQYF. The rearrangement joins TRBV15 to TRBJ2-3; TRBD1 agrees at 11 bases. J was trimmed by 1 base and V by 4 bases; bases with no gene match: 19. The CDR3 runs to 21 residues. The germline CDR1 and CDR2 sequences are LNHNV and YYDKDF (reference sequence).